Following are 20 T cell receptor beta chains from one sample sequenced in a study of blood T cell repertoires in COVID-19. Profiled with immunoSEQ multiplex PCR; TCRdb holds only in-frame clones, not every one. The repertoire consists of some 350,000 clones, with approximately 88% occurring once and the leading ten covering less than 6.5%. The sequenced sample was PBMCs or T cells enriched from blood (not recorded which). The receptor source for this set is a young man who had recovered from COVID-19.

In this sample, this clone turned up once. The chain combines TRBV11-2 with TRBJ2-3; 7 bases match TRBD1. Germline V lookup: CDR1 SGHAT, CDR2 FQNNGV. With 0 bases clipped from V and 6 bases from J, the junction kept 6 bases outside the gene matches. The CDR3 has 15 residues. The CDR3 DNA reads TGTGCCAGCAGCTTAGATGAGGGGGCTAGGGATACGCAGTATTTT. Translation gives CASSLDEGARDTQYF. The whole variable domain, filled in from reference TRBV11-2 and TRBJ2-3, reads EAGVAQSPRYKIIEKRQSVAFWCNPISGHATLYWYQQILGQGPKLLIQFQNNGVVDDSQLPKDRFSAERLKGVDSTLKIQPAKLEDSAVYLCASSLDEGARDTQYFGPGTRLTVL.

The rearrangement joins TRBV7-2 to TRBJ2-5; D is undetermined. CDR1 and CDR2 from the germline V gene are SGHTA and FQGNSA. The CDR3 runs to 15 residues. V was trimmed by 4 bases and J by 4 bases, leaving 16 bases between them. The CDR3 reads CASSSYSRLGETQYF. The CDR3 DNA reads TGTGCCAGCAGCTCCTACTCCCGACTTGGAGAGACCCAGTACTTC.

The V and J genes are TRBV6-2 or TRBV6-3 and TRBJ1-5; tentative D call: TRBD1 (6 bases). Germline-derived CDR1 and CDR2 are MNHEY and SVGEGT. V was pared by 5 bases and J by 2 bases, with 10 bases between. This CDR3 is 14 amino acids long. The CDR3 region is CASSKQGGNQPQHF. CDR3 in DNA: TGTGCCAGCAGTAAACAGGGAGGCAATCAGCCCCAGCATTTT.

The chain carries TRBV5-1 and TRBJ2-1; tentatively, D is TRBD1 (6 bases). V lost 0 bases to trimming and J lost 6 bases, with 13 bases between them. Germline CDR1 is SGHRS and CDR2 is YFSETQ. The CDR3 extends over 15 amino acids. The CDR3 DNA follows: TGCGCCAGCAGCTTGGTTCATGGGACAACCAATGAGCAGTTCTTC. Encoded protein: CASSLVHGTTNEQFF.

This clone has just a few counts. This chain joins TRBV29-1 and TRBJ1-2; 8 nucleotides agree with TRBD1. The CDR3 loop spans 13 amino acids. The V gene end was trimmed by 5 bases and the J gene end by 4 bases; junction bases not matched to a gene: 6. Germline CDR1 is SQVTM and CDR2 is ANQGSEA. The chain's CDR3 is CSVLDRGGYGYTF. The CDR3 nucleotides read TGCAGCGTTCTTGACAGGGGCGGCTATGGCTACACCTTC.

This chain joins TRBV11-2 and TRBJ1-5; D ambiguous. The germline CDR1 and CDR2 sequences are SGHAT and FQNNGV. The CDR3 spans 17 residues. Deletions cut 6 bases from V and 6 bases from J, with 24 bases between. The CDR3 DNA sequence: TGTGCCAGCAGGACTTTTGGGAGGTGGCAAGAAGGTCAGCCCCAGCATTTT. Residues: CASRTFGRWQEGQPQHF.

The chain couples TRBV27 to TRBJ1-6, with D hard to call. Germline V CDR1 and CDR2: MNHEY, SMNVEV (reference sequence). The V gene lost 4 bases and the J gene lost 14 bases, with 18 bases spanning the gap. The CDR3 length is 14 residues. This CDR3 is CASSSRSSSLALHF. In DNA, the CDR3 is TGTGCCAGCAGTTCCCGGTCTTCAAGTTTGGCCCTCCACTTT.

CDR3 nucleotide sequence: TGTGCCACCAGTGATTTGTATGGCCCCCAAGAGACCCAGTACTTC. Translated, it gives CATSDLYGPQETQYF. V gene TRBV24-1 combines with J gene TRBJ2-5; D ambiguous. Germline V gene data show CDR1 as KGHDR and CDR2 as SFDVKD. The CDR3 runs to 15 residues. Trimming pared 0 bases from V and 1 base from J, leaving 8 bases between.

J is TRBJ2-4 and V is TRBV7-2; tentatively, D is TRBD2 (5 bases). The germline V gene has CDR1 SGHTA and CDR2 FQGNSA. V dropped 1 base and J dropped 0 bases, with 13 bases sitting between them. This CDR3 contains 17 residues. The CDR3 loop reads CASSLVFGLIAKNIQYF. The CDR3 coding sequence is TGTGCCAGCAGCTTAGTGTTTGGACTCATAGCCAAAAACATTCAGTACTTC.

The V gene is TRBV12-3 or TRBV12-4, the J gene TRBJ1-1; 8 positions match TRBD1. This CDR3 is built from 13 residues. V was clipped by 7 bases and J by 4 bases; unmatched bases: 5. The CDR3 loop reads CASNHRGSTEAFF. The CDR3, as DNA: TGTGCCAGCAACCACAGGGGGTCCACTGAAGCTTTCTTT.

The CDR3 reads CASSLPLRGGEQYF. For the CDR3, the DNA is TGTGCCAGCAGCTTACCCTTGAGGGGGGGCGAGCAGTACTTC. The chain uses TRBV11-2 and TRBJ2-7; tentatively, D is TRBD2 (7 bases). The CDR3 is made up of 14 amino acids. V was pared by 2 bases and J by 6 bases, with 14 bases between. Germline values: CDR1 SGHAT, CDR2 FQNNGV. Filled out from reference TRBV11-2 and TRBJ2-7, the complete variable domain reads EAGVAQSPRYKIIEKRQSVAFWCNPISGHATLYWYQQILGQGPKLLIQFQNNGVVDDSQLPKDRFSAERLKGVDSTLKIQPAKLEDSAVYLCASSLPLRGGEQYFGPGTRLTVT.

This clone was counted only a few times. The chain employs TRBV2 and TRBJ1-1; D remains ambiguous. V was shortened by 5 bases and J by 3 bases, with 13 bases between the two germline ends. The germline CDR1 and CDR2 sequences are SNHLY and FYNNEI. The CDR3 spans 14 residues. The CDR3 reads CASSTNGGDTEAFF. The CDR3 DNA reads as TGTGCCAGCAGTACAAACGGCGGGGACACTGAAGCTTTCTTT. Full variable domain (outside the CDR3, taken from reference TRBV2 and TRBJ1-1): EPEVTQTPSHQVTQMGQEVILRCVPISNHLYFYWYRQILGQKVEFLVSFYNNEISEKSEIFDDQFSVERPDGSNFTLKIRSTKLEDSAMYFCASSTNGGDTEAFFGQGTRLTVV.

The gene calls are TRBV5-1 and TRBJ2-3; D perhaps matches TRBD2 (6 bases). Trimming pared 2 bases from V and 14 bases from J, leaving 18 bases between. The germline V gene has CDR1 SGHRS and CDR2 YFSETQ. CDR3 length equals 13 residues. As DNA, the CDR3 is TGCGCCAGCAGCTTTCCTTTAGCGAGGGGAGGGTATTTT. As protein: CASSFPLARGGYF.

The chain couples TRBV28 to TRBJ1-1; D remains unclear. The CDR3 spans 13 residues. Trimming took 1 base from V and 3 from J, leaving 6 bases between them. Germline CDR1 reads MDHEN; CDR2 reads SYDVKM. The CDR3 loop is CASSLSGYTEAFF. The CDR3 nucleotides read TGTGCCAGCAGTTTATCAGGTTACACTGAAGCTTTCTTT. The whole variable domain, filled in from reference TRBV28 and TRBJ1-1, reads DVKVTQSSRYLVKRTGEKVFLECVQDMDHENMFWYRQDPGLGLRLIYFSYDVKMKEKGDIPEGYSVSREKKERFSLILESASTNQTSMYLCASSLSGYTEAFFGQGTRLTVV.

The chain couples TRBV5-4 to TRBJ2-7; 11 bases align to TRBD1. This CDR3 spans 16 amino acids. The V gene end was trimmed by 4 bases and the J gene end by 3 bases; junction bases not matched to a gene: 9. The germline gives CDR1 SGHNT, CDR2 YYREEE (reference sequence). CDR3: CASSLDRGRMVYEQYF. The CDR3 DNA sequence: TGTGCCAGCAGCCTGGACAGGGGGCGTATGGTCTACGAGCAGTACTTC.

This clone was observed a single time. This chain uses TRBV5-4 with TRBJ2-3; TRBD2 agrees at 9 bases. With V trimmed by 0 bases and J by 6 bases, 14 bases remained unmatched. Germline lookup yields CDR1 SGHNT and CDR2 YYREEE (reference sequence). This CDR3 region has 18 residues. The DNA for the CDR3 is TGTGCCAGCAGCTTGGTCGGCTCGCGGGGGGGAGTTGAGGATACGCAGTATTTT. Amino acid sequence: CASSLVGSRGGVEDTQYF.

V and J are TRBV6-5 and TRBJ2-5; 7 bases align to TRBD1. With V trimmed by 4 bases and J by 4 bases, 6 bases remained unmatched. The CDR3 totals 14 residues. The germline V gene encodes CDR1 MNHEY and CDR2 SVGAGI. The CDR3 DNA sequence: TGTGCCAGCAGTTTCCAGGGGGTTGGAGAGACCCAGTACTTC. Translating gives CASSFQGVGETQYF.

The CDR3 DNA follows: TGTGCCAGCAGTTTTCACACCTCCTCAACTAATGAAAAACTGTTTTTT. As protein: CASSFHTSSTNEKLFF. The chain combines TRBV28 with TRBJ1-4, with unresolved D. This CDR3 has 16 amino acids. Germline V gene data show CDR1 as MDHEN and CDR2 as SYDVKM. Trimming removed 3 bases at V and 0 bases at J, with 11 bases between.

This sequence joins TRBV3-1 (or the pseudogene TRBV3-2) and TRBJ2-7, with D unclear. V was pared by 1 base and J by 3 bases, with 4 bases between. The CDR3 consists of 12 residues. From germline, CDR1 is LGHDT and CDR2 YNNKEL (reference sequence). The CDR3 loop reads CASSQGDYEQYF. For the CDR3, the DNA is TGTGCCAGCAGCCAAGGAGACTACGAGCAGTACTTC.

This chain joins TRBV10-3 and TRBJ2-7, with TRBD1 identical over 9 bases. Germline trimming cut 6 bases from V and 5 bases from J; bases unmatched to any gene: 5. The CDR3 consists of 13 residues. Germline V CDR1 and CDR2: ENHRY, SYGVKD. CDR3 residues: CAISTGQGNEQYF. The CDR3 DNA reads TGTGCCATCAGCACGGGACAGGGTAACGAGCAGTACTTC.